This T cell receptor (beta chain) was captured in a study of TIL therapy for anti-PD-1-resistant metastatic lung cancer. Study-level information: Patients had a median age of about 50 years (range about 35-85). Tumors carried a median roughly 1.5 non-synonymous mutations per megabase. Broader study findings: TIL clonotype persistence in blood showed no apparent association with response.

Described time point: pre-treatment sample, taken before nivolumab and TIL therapy. The V and J ends lost 0 bases and 4 bases, in that order; junction bases with no gene match: 5. This CDR3 spans 15 amino acids. Germline V gene sequence: CDR1 MGHRA, CDR2 YSYEKL. About this clone itself: What it binds is not known.

The libraries were made with immunoSEQ v3. Libraries were sequenced to 1.5 million to 2.5 million read pairs (survey) or roughly 5-6 million (deep). Sequenced by immunoSEQ multiplex PCR; TCRdb stores in-frame clones only, minus some. The sample includes tens of thousands of clones, less than 85% seen only once; the top ten take 4.5% to 6%. This chain uses TRBV4-1 with TRBJ2-7; 8 nucleotides agree with TRBD1. The specimen was blood, collected at baseline. The receptor was isolated from a person aged 25 to 80 with non-small cell lung cancer. The CDR3 protein is CASSQDVTGVYEQYF. CDR3 DNA: TGCGCCAGCAGCCAAGATGTGACAGGGGTGTACGAGCAGTACTTC.